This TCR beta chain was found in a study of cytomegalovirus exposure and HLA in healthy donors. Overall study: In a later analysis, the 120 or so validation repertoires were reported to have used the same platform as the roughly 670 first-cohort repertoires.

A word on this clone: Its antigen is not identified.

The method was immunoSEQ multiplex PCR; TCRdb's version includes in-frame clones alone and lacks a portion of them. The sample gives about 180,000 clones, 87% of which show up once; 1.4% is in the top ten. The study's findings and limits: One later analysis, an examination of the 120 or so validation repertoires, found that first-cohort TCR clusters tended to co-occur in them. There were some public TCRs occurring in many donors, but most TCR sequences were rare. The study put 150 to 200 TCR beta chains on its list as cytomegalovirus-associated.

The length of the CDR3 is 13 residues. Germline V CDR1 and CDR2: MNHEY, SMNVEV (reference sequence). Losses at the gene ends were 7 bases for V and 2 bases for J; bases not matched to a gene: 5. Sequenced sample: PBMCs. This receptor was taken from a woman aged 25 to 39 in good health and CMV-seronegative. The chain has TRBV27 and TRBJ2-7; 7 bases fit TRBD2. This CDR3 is CASIEAGTYEQYF. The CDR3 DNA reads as TGTGCCAGCATAGAAGCGGGAACCTACGAGCAGTACTTC.